This TCR beta chain emerged from a study of cytomegalovirus exposure and HLA in healthy donors. Study background: Inside one of the first data releases sat 75 million to 100 million unique TCRs taken from HLA-typed donors.

Remarks on this clone: What it recognizes is unknown.

General study points: Per a prior analysis, the majority of TCR beta V segments were productive roughly 90% or roughly 30% of the time. Researchers catalogued approximately 170 TCR beta chains as cytomegalovirus-associated. Most TCR sequences were uncommon, yet certain public TCRs appeared in many donors.

The PCR ran on 60 Vbeta and 13 Jbeta primers. Sequencing used immunoSEQ multiplex PCR; TCRdb keeps in-frame clones, though not all of them. The sample lists some 140,000 clones; 75% to 85% were seen once. V shed 7 bases, J shed 2 bases, and the junction held 2 bases outside the gene matches. The CDR3 loop spans 13 amino acids. The germline CDR1 and CDR2 sequences are LNHNV and YYDKDF (reference sequence). This sequence originates from a middle-aged woman in good health and CMV-seropositive. The rearrangement joins TRBV15 to TRBJ2-7, with 10 nucleotides matching TRBD1. Material for sequencing was PBMCs. CDR3 bases: TGTGCCACCACAGGACAGGGGGCCTACGAGCAGTACTTC. Translation gives CATTGQGAYEQYF.